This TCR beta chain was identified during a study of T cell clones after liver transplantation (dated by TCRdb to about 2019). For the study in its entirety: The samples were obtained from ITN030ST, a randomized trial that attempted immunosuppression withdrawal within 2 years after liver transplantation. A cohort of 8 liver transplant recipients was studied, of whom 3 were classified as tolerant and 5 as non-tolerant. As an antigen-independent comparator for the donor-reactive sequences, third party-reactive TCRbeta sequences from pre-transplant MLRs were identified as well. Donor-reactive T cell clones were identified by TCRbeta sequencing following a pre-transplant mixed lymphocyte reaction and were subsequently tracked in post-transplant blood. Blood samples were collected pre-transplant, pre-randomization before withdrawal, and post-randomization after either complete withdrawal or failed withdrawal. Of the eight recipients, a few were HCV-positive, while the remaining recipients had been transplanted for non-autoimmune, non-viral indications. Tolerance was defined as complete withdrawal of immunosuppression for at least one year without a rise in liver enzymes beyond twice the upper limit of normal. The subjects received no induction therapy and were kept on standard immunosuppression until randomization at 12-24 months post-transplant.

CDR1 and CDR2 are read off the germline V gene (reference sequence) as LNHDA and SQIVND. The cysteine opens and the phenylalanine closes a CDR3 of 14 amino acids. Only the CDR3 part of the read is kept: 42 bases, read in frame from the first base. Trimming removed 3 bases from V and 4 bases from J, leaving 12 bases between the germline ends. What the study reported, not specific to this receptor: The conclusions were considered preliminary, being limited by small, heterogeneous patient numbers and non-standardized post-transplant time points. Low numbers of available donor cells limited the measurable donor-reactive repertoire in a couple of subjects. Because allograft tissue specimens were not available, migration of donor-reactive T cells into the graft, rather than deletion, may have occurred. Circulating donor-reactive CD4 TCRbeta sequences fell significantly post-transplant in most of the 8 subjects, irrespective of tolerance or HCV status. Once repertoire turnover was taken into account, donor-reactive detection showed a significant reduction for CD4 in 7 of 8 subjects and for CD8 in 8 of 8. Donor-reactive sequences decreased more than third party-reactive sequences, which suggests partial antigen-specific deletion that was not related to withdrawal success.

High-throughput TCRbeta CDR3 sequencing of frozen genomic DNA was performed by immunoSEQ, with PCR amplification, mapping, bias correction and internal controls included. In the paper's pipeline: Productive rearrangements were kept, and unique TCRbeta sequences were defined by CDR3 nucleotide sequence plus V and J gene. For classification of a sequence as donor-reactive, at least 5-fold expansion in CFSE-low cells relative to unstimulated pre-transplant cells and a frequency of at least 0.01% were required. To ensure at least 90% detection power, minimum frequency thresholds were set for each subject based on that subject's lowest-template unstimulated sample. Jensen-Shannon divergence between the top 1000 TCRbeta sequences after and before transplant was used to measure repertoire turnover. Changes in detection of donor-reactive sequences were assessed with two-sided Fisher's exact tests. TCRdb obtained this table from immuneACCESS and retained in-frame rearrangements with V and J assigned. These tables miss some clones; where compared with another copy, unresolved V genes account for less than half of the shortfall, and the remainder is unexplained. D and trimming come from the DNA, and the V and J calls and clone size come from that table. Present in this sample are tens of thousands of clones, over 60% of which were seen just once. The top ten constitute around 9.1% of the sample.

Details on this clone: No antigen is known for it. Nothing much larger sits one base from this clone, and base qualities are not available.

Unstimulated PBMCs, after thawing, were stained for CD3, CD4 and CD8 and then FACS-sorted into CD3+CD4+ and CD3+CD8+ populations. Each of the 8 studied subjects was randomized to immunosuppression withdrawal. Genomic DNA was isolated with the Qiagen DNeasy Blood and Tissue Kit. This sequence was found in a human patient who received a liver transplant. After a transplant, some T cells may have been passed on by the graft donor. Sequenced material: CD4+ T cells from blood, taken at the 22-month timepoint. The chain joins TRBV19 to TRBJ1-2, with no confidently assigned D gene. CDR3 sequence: CASSIDRSGYGYTF. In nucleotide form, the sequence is TGTGCCAGTAGTATTGACCGGTCTGGCTATGGCTACACCTTC.